These 26 T cell receptor beta chains were sequenced from one sample in a study of OX40 agonist ivuxolimab in advanced cancers. Sequenced by immunoSEQ multiplex PCR; TCRdb stores in-frame clones only, minus some. Of tens of thousands of clones detected, just under 80% appear once; the ten largest clones hold about 2.3%. The sequenced sample was CD4+ or CD8+ T cells sorted from blood, obtained in a trial of the OX40 agonist ivuxolimab. These TCRs come from an adult with an advanced solid tumor such as melanoma, head and neck, liver or kidney cancer.

This clone was seen a few times. CDR3 amino acids: CASSQASLASYTF. In DNA form, the CDR3 reads TGCGCCAGCAGCCAGGCCTCCCTAGCAAGCTACACCTTC. The chain couples TRBV4-1 to TRBJ1-2, with unresolved D. The CDR3 sequence is 13 residues long. Trimming left V 3 bases short and J 9 bases short, with 14 bases between. Per germline, CDR1 MGHRA and CDR2 YSYEKL.

This chain connects TRBV7-9 to TRBJ2-5, with D perhaps being TRBD1 or TRBD2 (6 bases each). Trimming cost V 5 bases and J 4 bases, with 20 bases left between them. The length of the CDR3 is 16 residues. Germline loops: CDR1 SEHNR, CDR2 FQNEAQ (reference sequence). CDR3 in amino acids: CASSVLGIGGGETQYF. CDR3 in DNA: TGTGCCAGCAGCGTCCTAGGAATCGGGGGCGGAGAGACCCAGTACTTC.

V usage is TRBV27 and J usage is TRBJ1-1; D is possibly TRBD1 (5 bases). Germline V gene sequence: CDR1 MNHEY, CDR2 SMNVEV (reference sequence). V was shortened by 6 bases and J by 4 bases, with 12 bases between the two germline ends. The CDR3 totals 13 residues. The CDR3 DNA follows: TGTGCCAGCAGGGGGGGAGGTAGCACTGAAGCTTTCTTT. It encodes CASRGGGSTEAFF.

V and J are TRBV4-1 and TRBJ2-4; 11 bases fit TRBD2. Germline CDR1 and CDR2: MGHRA and YSYEKL. The CDR3 consists of 16 residues. V was clipped by 0 bases and J by 7 bases; unmatched bases: 5. This CDR3 reads CASSQERLAGINIQYF. The DNA of the CDR3 is TGCGCCAGCAGCCAAGAAAGACTAGCGGGAATCAACATTCAGTACTTC.

This clone was observed a single time. This chain uses TRBV18 with TRBJ2-1; 10 positions agree with TRBD1. The CDR3 contains 15 residues. Trimming cost V 4 bases and J 3 bases; bases outside gene matches: 3. Germline CDR1 is KGHSH and CDR2 is LQKENI. CDR3 nucleotides: TGTGCCAGCTCACTGGGACAGGGGATCTACAATGAGCAGTTCTTC. Protein: CASSLGQGIYNEQFF. The full variable domain, completed using reference TRBV18 and TRBJ2-1, is NAGVMQNPRHLVRRRGQEARLRCSPMKGHSHVYWYRQLPEEGLKFMVYLQKENIIDESGMPKERFSAEFPKEGPSILRIQQVVRGDSAAYFCASSLGQGIYNEQFFGPGTRLTVL.

The gene calls are TRBV15 and TRBJ2-7; D gene ambiguous. Germline CDR1 reads LNHNV; CDR2 reads YYDKDF (reference sequence). Trimming removed 1 base from V and 3 bases from J, with 10 bases in between. CDR3 length: 14 residues. The CDR3 coding sequence is TGTGCCACCAGCAGAGGAGAGACCCTCTACGAGCAGTACTTC. Amino acids: CATSRGETLYEQYF.

J is TRBJ2-7 and V is TRBV9; TRBD2 aligns across 13 bases. The V segment lost 4 bases and the J segment 4 bases; nucleotides outside the gene matches: 8. This CDR3 is built from 16 residues. The germline CDR1 and CDR2 sequences are SGDLS and YYNGEE. The chain's CDR3 is CASSLGLAGADYEQYF. CDR3 DNA: TGTGCCAGCAGCCTAGGACTAGCGGGGGCGGATTACGAGCAGTACTTC.

This chain connects TRBV5-5 to TRBJ2-1, with D unclear. V lost 0 bases to trimming and J lost 7 bases, with 14 bases between them. The CDR3 extends over 15 amino acids. The germline V gene has CDR1 SGHKS and CDR2 YYEKEE (reference sequence). CDR3 sequence: CASSLGPGFRNEQFF. DNA of the CDR3: TGTGCCAGCAGCTTGGGTCCCGGATTCAGGAATGAGCAGTTCTTC.

This clone was found once. The chain carries TRBV7-9 and TRBJ1-1, with a tentative D call TRBD1 (5 bases). The CDR3 contains 14 residues. Germline V lookup: CDR1 SEHNR, CDR2 FQNEAQ (reference sequence). V was shortened by 4 bases and J by 3 bases, with 12 bases between the two germline ends. DNA for the CDR3: TGTGCCAGCAGCTGGCGGGGACGAGACACTGAAGCTTTCTTT. The encoded protein is CASSWRGRDTEAFF.

The chain employs TRBV15 and TRBJ1-2; 7 positions match TRBD1. The CDR3 is made up of 16 amino acids. Germline V gene lookup returns CDR1 LNHNV and CDR2 YYDKDF (reference sequence). J was trimmed by 2 bases and V by 5 bases; bases with no gene match: 11. CDR3 coding DNA: TGTGCCACCAGCCCCACGGGAGGGGGCGCCAACTATGGCTACACCTTC. This sequence encodes CATSPTGGGANYGYTF.

The chain is built from TRBV30 and TRBJ2-1, with 7 bases aligning to TRBD2. V was pared by 5 bases and J by 4 bases, with 8 bases of the junction left unmatched. The CDR3 extends over 14 amino acids. The germline CDR1 and CDR2 sequences are GTSNPN and SVGIG (reference sequence). CDR3 protein: CAWASGTGYNEQFF. The DNA of the CDR3 is TGTGCCTGGGCAAGCGGGACGGGGTACAATGAGCAGTTCTTC.

To note about this clone: One junction end disagrees with the germline gene, perhaps due to a read error. The chain carries TRBV7-8 and TRBJ1-5, with 11 bases aligning to TRBD1. This CDR3 has 16 residues. Looked up from germline, CDR1 is SGHVS and CDR2 is FQNEAQ. The CDR3 sequence is CASSLERTGGRQLQHF. The CDR3 coding sequence is TGTGCCAGCAGCTTAGAAAGGACAGGGGGCAGACAGCTCCAGCATTTT.

This clone showed up just a few times. CDR3 protein: CASASNTEAFF. For the CDR3, the DNA is TGTGCCAGTGCTTCGAACACTGAAGCTTTCTTT. J is TRBJ1-1 and V is TRBV28; D call uncertain. V dropped 9 bases and J dropped 1 base, with 6 bases sitting between them. This CDR3 is built from 11 residues. Germline values: CDR1 MDHEN, CDR2 SYDVKM. The full variable domain, rest sourced from reference TRBV28 and TRBJ1-1, is DVKVTQSSRYLVKRTGEKVFLECVQDMDHENMFWYRQDPGLGLRLIYFSYDVKMKEKGDIPEGYSVSREKKERFSLILESASTNQTSMYLCASASNTEAFFGQGTRLTVV.

This CDR3 reads CASSLGEIANYGYTF. The DNA for the CDR3 is TGCGCCAGCAGCCTGGGCGAGATAGCTAACTATGGCTACACCTTC. The chain recombines TRBV5-1 with TRBJ1-2; D unclear. This CDR3 has 15 residues. The germline V and J ends were trimmed by 4 bases and 0 bases, with 13 bases remaining between them. In germline, CDR1 is SGHRS, CDR2 YFSETQ.

By frequency in the sample, this clone is medium-sized. The chain recombines TRBV4-2 with TRBJ1-5, with TRBD1 matching 7 bases. J lost 7 bases, V lost 0 bases, and 15 bases had no gene match. In germline, CDR1 is LGHNA, CDR2 YNFKEQ. CDR3 length: 18 amino acids. CDR3 nucleotides: TGTGCCAGCAGCCAAGACCGCGAGGGGGCAGGCAGAGGGCAGCCCCAGCATTTT. This translates into CASSQDREGAGRGQPQHF.

The gene calls are TRBV2 and TRBJ2-1, with 7 bases aligning to TRBD2. J was trimmed by 0 bases and V by 7 bases; bases with no gene match: 3. The V gene's germline CDR1 is SNHLY and CDR2 FYNNEI. This CDR3 contains 14 residues. DNA of the CDR3: TGTGCCAGCAAGCGGGAAAGCTCCTACAATGAGCAGTTCTTC. Protein product: CASKRESSYNEQFF.

The CDR3 sequence: CASSLGQGRSSYNSPLHF. CDR3 DNA: TGTGCCAGCAGCTTGGGGCAGGGGCGGAGCTCCTATAATTCACCCCTCCACTTT. The J gene is TRBJ1-6, the V gene TRBV5-8; perhaps TRBD1 as D (6 bases). Germline CDR1 reads SGHTS; CDR2 reads YDEGEE. V was clipped by 0 bases and J by 0 bases, with 13 bases between them. This CDR3 has 18 residues.

The V and J genes are TRBV27 and TRBJ1-1; 7 nucleotides line up with TRBD1. Trimming at V came to 4 bases and at J to 3 bases, leaving 5 bases not matched to a gene. The CDR3 spans 14 residues. Germline CDR1 MNHEY, CDR2 SMNVEV (reference sequence). The CDR3 region is CASSSNRGDTEAFF. The CDR3 bases are TGTGCCAGCAGTTCCAACAGGGGTGACACTGAAGCTTTCTTT.

The rearrangement joins TRBV5-1 to TRBJ2-7; possibly TRBD2 for D (7 bases). Trimming removed 4 bases at V and 0 bases at J, with 17 bases between. Per the germline V gene, CDR1 is SGHRS and CDR2 is YFSETQ. This CDR3 is built from 16 residues. For the CDR3, the DNA is TGCGCCAGCAGCAGGGGGGGGCGGGCGGCCTCCTACGAGCAGTACTTC. This encodes CASSRGGRAASYEQYF.

The genes are TRBV12-5 and TRBJ2-2, with D hard to call. The germline CDR1 and CDR2 sequences are LGHNT and FRNRAP. V gave up 0 bases and J gave up 7 bases, with 6 bases separating them. The CDR3 runs to 13 residues. CDR3 loop: CASGLVRGGELFF. The CDR3 DNA reads as TGTGCTAGTGGTTTGGTACGTGGCGGGGAGCTGTTTTTT.

The chain links TRBV5-1 to TRBJ2-1; 12 nucleotides align to TRBD2. V dropped 3 bases and J dropped 3; count of bases not matched to a gene: 4. This CDR3 is built from 16 residues. The germline V gene has CDR1 SGHRS and CDR2 YFSETQ. The CDR3 loop is CASSSGLAGLYNEQFF. The CDR3 DNA reads TGCGCCAGCAGCTCCGGACTAGCGGGACTCTACAATGAGCAGTTCTTC.

This chain links TRBV6-5 with TRBJ1-2; D is possibly TRBD1 (6 bases). Looked up from germline, CDR1 is MNHEY and CDR2 is SVGAGI. The CDR3 consists of 13 residues. V lost 4 bases and J 7 bases, leaving 13 bases between the germline ends. In DNA form, the CDR3 reads TGTGCCAGCAGTTCACTTACAGGGATTGGCTACACCTTC. Protein: CASSSLTGIGYTF.

The rearrangement joins TRBV6-4 to TRBJ1-5, with D tentatively TRBD1 (5 bases). Trimming stripped 4 bases from V and 6 bases from J, with 13 bases between. In germline, CDR1 is MRHNA, CDR2 SNTAGT. The CDR3 sequence is 14 residues long. CDR3 sequence reads: CASSVEGVGQPQHF. CDR3 DNA sequence: TGTGCCAGCAGTGTAGAAGGGGTTGGTCAGCCCCAGCATTTT.

This rearrangement joins TRBV18 to TRBJ2-5, with D unresolved. V lost 5 bases, J lost 2 bases, and 6 bases lay in between. Germline V gene sequence: CDR1 KGHSH, CDR2 LQKENI. The CDR3 is 12 residues long. The DNA of the CDR3 is TGTGCCAGCTCAAGATCGCAAGAGACCCAGTACTTC. Protein sequence: CASSRSQETQYF.

The V gene is TRBV7-6, the J gene TRBJ2-2, with 9 bases fitting TRBD1. This CDR3 is built from 17 residues. V lost 5 bases and J lost 7; bases outside the gene matches: 14. Germline V gene lookup returns CDR1 SGHVS and CDR2 FNYEAQ. CDR3 sequence (DNA): TGTGCCAGCAGCCTGCAACCGGGACAGGGTCATCACGGGGAGCTGTTTTTT. Protein product: CASSLQPGQGHHGELFF.

The genes are TRBV6-1 and TRBJ1-1, with no clear D. CDR3 length: 15 amino acids. V lost 6 bases and J 1 base, leaving 15 bases between the germline ends. The germline CDR1 and CDR2 sequences are MNHNS and SASEGT. The CDR3 is CASRLYLVENTEAFF. The DNA for the CDR3 is TGTGCCAGCAGACTCTATTTGGTAGAGAACACTGAAGCTTTCTTT.